This T cell receptor (beta chain) was identified in a study of CD8+ T cells in alopecia areata. Overall study context: At a dose of 5 to 10 mg twice daily, oral tofacitinib was given to treated patients.

As concerns this clone: Its antigen is not known.

Study-level points and caveats: Relative to mice, TCR sharing across patients was less clear, a difference possibly HLA-related.

The sequencing template was cDNA reverse transcribed from extracted RNA. Sequenced by immunoSEQ multiplex PCR; TCRdb stores in-frame clones only, minus some. The sample shows about 160,000 clones, less than 70% of them seen only once. Treatment denoted: oral pan-JAK inhibitor, 5-10 mg twice daily. Researchers gathered lesional scalp punch biopsies and peripheral blood from patients with alopecia areata. The germline V gene encodes CDR1 LGHNT and CDR2 FRNRAP. V lost 7 bases and J 1 base, leaving 11 bases between the germline ends. The CDR3 extends over 13 amino acids. The sample in question was CD4+ T cells sorted from blood, obtained at week 24, from a patient treated with tofacitinib. This clonotype was sampled from a human donor with alopecia areata. The chain is built from TRBV12-5 and TRBJ2-7; D unresolved. CDR3 sequence (DNA): TGTGCTAGTGTTCCTCCAGGATCCTACGAGCAGTACTTC. It is translated as CASVPPGSYEQYF.